Presented here are 23 T cell receptor beta chains from one specimen sequenced in a study of cytotoxic CD8 clonotypes in ibrutinib-treated CLL. Some clones are missing from TCRdb's copy, which holds only in-frame ones; the method was immunoSEQ multiplex PCR. This sample has over 200,000 clones; more than 70% occur once, and the top ten carry around 10%. The starting material was PBMCs, obtained after 12 months of ibrutinib treatment. The receptors originated from a human donor with chronic lymphocytic leukemia.

The rearrangement joins TRBV19 to TRBJ2-3; 9 bases agree with TRBD2. The V segment lost 5 bases and the J segment 0 bases; nucleotides outside the gene matches: 6. This CDR3 is built from 16 residues. The germline V gene encodes CDR1 LNHDA and CDR2 SQIVND (reference sequence). CDR3 in DNA: TGTGCCAGTAGTGCCAGACTAGCGGTGAGCACAGATACGCAGTATTTT. As protein: CASSARLAVSTDTQYF.

This chain links TRBV6-1 with TRBJ1-5, with D perhaps TRBD1 (5 bases). Looked up from germline, CDR1 is MNHNS and CDR2 is SASEGT. Trimming removed 4 bases from V and 6 bases from J, with 16 bases in between. This CDR3 has 15 amino acids. In nucleotides, the CDR3 is TGTGCCAGCAGTGCCTCAGTTGGGGGTCGTCAGCCCCAGCATTTT. This codes for CASSASVGGRQPQHF.

The CDR3 protein is CAWSRTWTGSTEAFF. The CDR3 DNA reads TGTGCCTGGAGTCGTACCTGGACAGGGTCGACTGAAGCTTTCTTT. The chain recombines TRBV30 with TRBJ1-1; 8 bases are shared with TRBD1. This CDR3 has 15 amino acids. Germline assignment: CDR1 GTSNPN and CDR2 SVGIG (reference sequence). The ends lost 2 bases at V and 5 bases at J; junction bases unmatched: 10.

This clone was seen once. V gene TRBV19 combines with J gene TRBJ1-2; D not resolved. The germline gives CDR1 LNHDA, CDR2 SQIVND (reference sequence). Trimming pared 8 bases from V and 3 bases from J, leaving 13 bases between. The CDR3 has 13 amino acids. In nucleotides, the CDR3 is TGTGCCAGTCGAACCTCCGGGTACTATGGCTACACCTTC. It translates to CASRTSGYYGYTF.

V usage is TRBV15 and J usage is TRBJ2-1; D is unclear. The germline V and J ends were trimmed by 1 base and 3 bases, with 13 bases remaining between them. The length of the CDR3 is 16 residues. Germline V gene data show CDR1 as LNHNV and CDR2 as YYDKDF (reference sequence). The CDR3 DNA is TGTGCCACCAGCAGAGGACTTTCTACTCGCTACAATGAGCAGTTCTTC. Its translation: CATSRGLSTRYNEQFF.

This CDR3 reads CASNLAGGSGNTGELFF. The DNA of the CDR3 is TGTGCCAGTAATTTAGCGGGAGGTTCTGGAAACACCGGGGAGCTGTTTTTT. This sequence joins TRBV19 and TRBJ2-2; 10 positions agree with TRBD2. The germline V gene encodes CDR1 LNHDA and CDR2 SQIVND (reference sequence). After removal of 7 bases from V and 2 bases from J, the junction contained 10 bases not matched to a gene. CDR3 length: 17 residues.

The rearrangement uses TRBV19 and TRBJ1-5, with 7 bases that match TRBD1. The germline CDR1 and CDR2 sequences are LNHDA and SQIVND (reference sequence). CDR3 length: 15 residues. The J segment lost 5 bases and the V segment lost 5 bases, leaving 9 bases of the junction unmatched. CDR3 residues: CASSPGGTVYQPQHF. The CDR3 nucleotides are TGTGCCAGTAGTCCCGGGGGGACAGTCTATCAGCCCCAGCATTTT.

V usage is TRBV5-6 and J usage is TRBJ1-2; no definite D call. The germline V and J ends were trimmed by 4 bases and 6 bases, with 13 bases remaining between them. The CDR3 is 13 amino acids. The germline CDR1 and CDR2 sequences are SGHDT and YYEEEE. The CDR3 is CASSKIGRDGYTF. The CDR3 nucleotides are TGTGCCAGCAGCAAAATTGGAAGAGATGGCTACACCTTC.

The rearrangement joins TRBV4-1 to TRBJ1-2; 7 bases map to TRBD1. Germline lookup yields CDR1 MGHRA and CDR2 YSYEKL. The CDR3 is made up of 17 amino acids. Unmatched junction bases numbered 18, after V lost 4 bases and J lost 7 bases. The DNA of the CDR3 is TGCGCCAGCAGCCCTTGGCCTAGGGGGCGCGGGATCGGTGGCTACACCTTC. This translates into CASSPWPRGRGIGGYTF.

V usage is TRBV23-1 and J usage is TRBJ2-7, with 9 bases lining up with TRBD1. TRBV23-1 is classed as an ORF, of uncertain function. There are 14 residues in the CDR3. V shed 5 bases, J shed 4 bases, and the junction held 6 bases outside the gene matches. The CDR3 nucleotides are TGCGCCAGCAGTAGCCCGGGACAGGGTTACGAGCAGTACTTC. Protein product: CASSSPGQGYEQYF.

The genes are TRBV5-5 and TRBJ1-2; 9 bases align to TRBD1. The CDR3 runs 16 residues. Germline V gene lookup returns CDR1 SGHKS and CDR2 YYEKEE (reference sequence). With V trimmed by 4 bases and J by 4 bases, 11 bases remained unmatched. The chain's CDR3 is CASSQRWGQGGYGYTF. The CDR3 DNA is TGTGCCAGCAGCCAACGCTGGGGACAGGGTGGCTATGGCTACACCTTC.

This clone was detected only a few times. The V gene is TRBV7-9, the J gene TRBJ1-5, with D possibly being TRBD1 (6 bases). Germline V lookup: CDR1 SEHNR, CDR2 FQNEAQ (reference sequence). The CDR3 is 15 amino acids. V lost 5 bases, J lost 8 bases, and 19 bases lay in between. The DNA for the CDR3 is TGTGCCAGCAGCCACGGGGGGCTTGTGGGCGAGCCCCAGCATTTT. It specifies CASSHGGLVGEPQHF.

The V call is TRBV4-1, the J call TRBJ1-4; 9 bases agree with TRBD1. This CDR3 region has 15 residues. CDR1 is MGHRA, CDR2 YSYEKL, per germline. V gave up 4 bases and J gave up 8 bases; unmatched junction bases: 8. The CDR3 nucleotides are TGCGCCAGCAGCCGAGAACAGGGGGCTGCGGAAAAACTGTTTTTT. Its translation: CASSREQGAAEKLFF.

This clone showed up just once. The chain joins TRBV7-9 to TRBJ1-1, with no clear D. The CDR3 extends over 15 amino acids. V was trimmed by 4 bases and J by 1 base, leaving 13 bases between them. The V gene's germline CDR1 is SEHNR and CDR2 FQNEAQ (reference sequence). The CDR3 DNA sequence: TGTGCCAGCAGCTCTCCGGCGGTACCGAACACTGAAGCTTTCTTT. As protein: CASSSPAVPNTEAFF.

The rearrangement uses TRBV6-5 and TRBJ2-3; D gene ambiguous. This CDR3 has 13 amino acids. Trimming took 4 bases from V and 0 from J, leaving 5 bases between them. Germline V gene sequence: CDR1 MNHEY, CDR2 SVGAGI. For the CDR3, the DNA is TGTGCCAGCAGTTTGGGTAGCACAGATACGCAGTATTTT. Protein sequence: CASSLGSTDTQYF.

In regard to this clone: Within the sample, other DNA sequences also encode this same CDR3. The V gene is TRBV5-1, the J gene TRBJ2-7; D is uncertain. Trimming took 3 bases from V and 3 from J, leaving 7 bases between them. The CDR3 consists of 12 residues. Germline loops: CDR1 SGHRS, CDR2 YFSETQ. In DNA form, the CDR3 reads TGCGCCAGCAGCTCAGACATCTACGAGCAGTACTTC. Translated: CASSSDIYEQYF.

The chain uses TRBV18 and TRBJ2-5; perhaps TRBD2 as D (5 bases). Germline lookup yields CDR1 KGHSH and CDR2 LQKENI. CDR3 size: 17 residues. V was clipped by 4 bases and J by 2 bases, with 20 bases between them. The CDR3 DNA reads TGTGCCAGCTCACTCGGACTCCCCTCCATATTACAAGAGACCCAGTACTTC. Its protein product is CASSLGLPSILQETQYF.

The chain couples TRBV6-1 to TRBJ2-1; 9 bases fit TRBD1. Germline V gene sequence: CDR1 MNHNS, CDR2 SASEGT. The J segment lost 9 bases and the V segment lost 6 bases, leaving 9 bases of the junction unmatched. The CDR3 is 14 residues long. Written as DNA, the CDR3 is TGTGCCAGCAGACTCACAGGGGGCTTTATTGAGCAGTTCTTC. Translation gives CASRLTGGFIEQFF.

This chain joins TRBV29-1 and TRBJ2-2; 9 bases are shared with TRBD2. The CDR3 covers 15 residues. The germline gives CDR1 SQVTM, CDR2 ANQGSEA. V dropped 4 bases and J dropped 3; count of bases not matched to a gene: 6. CDR3 loop: CSVAGGRVYTGELFF. The CDR3 nucleotides are TGCAGCGTTGCCGGCGGGAGGGTGTACACCGGGGAGCTGTTTTTT.

J is TRBJ1-1 and V is TRBV7-9; D is uncertain. The CDR3 runs to 16 residues. V lost 6 bases to trimming and J lost 0 bases, with 17 bases between them. Germline V gives CDR1 SEHNR, CDR2 FQNEAQ (reference sequence). The DNA for the CDR3 is TGTGCCAGCAGTTCCCCACAGACCCAATTGAACACTGAAGCTTTCTTT. It is translated as CASSSPQTQLNTEAFF.

The V call is TRBV4-1, the J call TRBJ1-4; 9 bases fit TRBD1. Germline values: CDR1 MGHRA, CDR2 YSYEKL. There are 14 residues in the CDR3. V was pared by 6 bases and J by 8 bases, with 7 bases of the junction left unmatched. The CDR3, as DNA: TGCGCCAGCAGTAAAAGGACAGGGGACGAAAAACTGTTTTTT. This encodes CASSKRTGDEKLFF.

V usage is TRBV10-3 and J usage is TRBJ1-5, with D perhaps TRBD1 (5 bases). This CDR3 region has 15 residues. Trimming removed 0 bases at V and 7 bases at J, with 13 bases between. The germline CDR1 and CDR2 sequences are ENHRY and SYGVKD. The CDR3 sequence is CAISESTARGQPQHF. In nucleotides, the CDR3 is TGTGCCATCAGTGAGTCGACCGCCCGGGGGCAGCCCCAGCATTTT.

This chain joins TRBV10-3 and TRBJ2-7; 9 bases map to TRBD1. The V segment lost 3 bases and the J segment 0 bases; nucleotides outside the gene matches: 9. CDR3 length: 17 amino acids. CDR1 and CDR2 from the germline V gene are ENHRY and SYGVKD. The CDR3 bases are TGTGCCATCAGTGACCCGGACAGGGGATTTCTCTCCTACGAGCAGTACTTC. Its protein product is CAISDPDRGFLSYEQYF.